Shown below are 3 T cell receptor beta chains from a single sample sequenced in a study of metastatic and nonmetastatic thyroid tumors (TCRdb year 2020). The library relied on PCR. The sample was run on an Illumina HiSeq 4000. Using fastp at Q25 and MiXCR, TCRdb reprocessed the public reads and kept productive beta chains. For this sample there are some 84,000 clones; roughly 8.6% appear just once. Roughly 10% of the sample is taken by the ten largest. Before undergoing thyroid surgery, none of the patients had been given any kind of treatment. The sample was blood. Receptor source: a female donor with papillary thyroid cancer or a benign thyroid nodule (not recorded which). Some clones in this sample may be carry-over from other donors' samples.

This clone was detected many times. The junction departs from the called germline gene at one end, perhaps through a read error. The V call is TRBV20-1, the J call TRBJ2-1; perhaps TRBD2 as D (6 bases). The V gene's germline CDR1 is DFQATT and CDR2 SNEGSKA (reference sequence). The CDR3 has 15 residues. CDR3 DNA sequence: TGCAGTGCCTCTCTCCGGGGAGGTATATACAGTGAGCAGTTCTTC. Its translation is CSASLRGGIYSEQFF.

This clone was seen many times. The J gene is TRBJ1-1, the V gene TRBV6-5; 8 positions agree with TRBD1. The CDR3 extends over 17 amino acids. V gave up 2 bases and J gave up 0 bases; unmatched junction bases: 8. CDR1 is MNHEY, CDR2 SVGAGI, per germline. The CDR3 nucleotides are TGTGCCAGCAGTTACACTACTGGACAGGGAGTGAACACTGAAGCTTTCTTT. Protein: CASSYTTGQGVNTEAFF.

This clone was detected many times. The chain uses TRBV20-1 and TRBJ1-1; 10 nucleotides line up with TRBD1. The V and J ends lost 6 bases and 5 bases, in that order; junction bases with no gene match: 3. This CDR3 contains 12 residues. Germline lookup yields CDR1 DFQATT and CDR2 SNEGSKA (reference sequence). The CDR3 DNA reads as TGCAGTGCCGGACAGGGGGAAACTGAAGCTTTCTTT. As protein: CSAGQGETEAFF.